This is a list of T cell receptor beta chains from one sample in a study of cytomegalovirus exposure and HLA in healthy donors. Clones were read by immunoSEQ multiplex PCR, and TCRdb kept only the in-frame ones, dropping some. Of over 200,000 clones in the sample, just over 85% were seen once. The sample comprised PBMCs. The receptors were sampled from a woman between 18 and 30 years old in good health and CMV-seronegative. CDR3s include the opening cysteine and the closing phenylalanine or tryptophan. D genes are given only for firm matches. Clone size appears in some rows only: once, few, many, or a class for an expanded clone.

DNA: TGCGCCAGCAGCCAAGATGGGGGGGCAGGCGAGCAGTACTTC
CDR3: CASSQDGGAGEQYF
J: TRBJ2-7
size: -
V: TRBV4-1
D: -

DNA: TGTGCCAGCAGTTTACGGACAGGCCACTACGAGCAGTACTTC
CDR3: CASSLRTGHYEQYF
J: TRBJ2-7
size: once
V: TRBV27
D: TRBD1

DNA: TGTGCCAGCTTACGTACGGGTGGGGAGAGGGGCACAGATACGCAGTATTTT
CDR3: CASLRTGGERGTDTQYF
J: TRBJ2-3
size: -
V: TRBV2
D: -

DNA: TGTGCCAGCAGCATTGACAGGGCTTCCTCCTACGAGCAGTACTTC
CDR3: CASSIDRASSYEQYF
J: TRBJ2-7
size: -
V: TRBV7-9
D: TRBD1

DNA: TGTGCCAGCAGTGATCCCTATAACTATGGCTACACCTTC
CDR3: CASSDPYNYGYTF
J: TRBJ1-2
size: -
V: TRBV6-1
D: -

DNA: TGTGCCAGCAGCGGACTAGCGCCAGCGGTCTACAATGAGCAGTTCTTC
CDR3: CASSGLAPAVYNEQFF
J: TRBJ2-1
size: -
V: TRBV5-6
D: TRBD2

DNA: TGTGCCAGCAGTTCACAGGGCGGAGGCAATCAGCCCCAGCATTTT
CDR3: CASSSQGGGNQPQHF
J: TRBJ1-5
size: -
V: TRBV27
D: -

DNA: TGTGCCAGCAGTTACCCCGAGACAGGGGGAATGGAGACCCAGTACTTC
CDR3: CASSYPETGGMETQYF
J: TRBJ2-5
size: -
V: TRBV28
D: TRBD1

DNA: TGCGCCAGCAGCCAAACGACGACAGGGGCGGGGGGCTACACCTTC
CDR3: CASSQTTTGAGGYTF
J: TRBJ1-2
size: -
V: TRBV4-1
D: TRBD1

DNA: TGTGCCATCAGTGAGCGGACGGACTGGGAGCAGTACTTC
CDR3: CAISERTDWEQYF
J: TRBJ2-7
size: -
V: TRBV10-3
D: -

DNA: TGTGCCAGCAGACCTAGTGTCACCGGGGAGCTGTTTTTT
CDR3: CASRPSVTGELFF
J: TRBJ2-2
size: once
V: TRBV27
D: -

DNA: TGTGCCAGTAGTATGGAAGCGGGAAGGTTCTACAATGAGCAGTTCTTC
CDR3: CASSMEAGRFYNEQFF
J: TRBJ2-1
size: -
V: TRBV19
D: TRBD2

DNA: TGTGCCAGCAGCCGCGCGTTAGCGGGAGAAGGTTACTACGAGCAGTACTTC
CDR3: CASSRALAGEGYYEQYF
J: TRBJ2-7
size: -
V: TRBV7-8
D: TRBD2

DNA: TGCGCCAGCAGCCAAGACCTCGGACAGGAGAACACTGAAGCTTTCTTT
CDR3: CASSQDLGQENTEAFF
J: TRBJ1-1
size: -
V: TRBV4-1
D: TRBD1

DNA: TGCGCCAGCAGCCCTAGACAGGGGGGACCTTGGGCTGAAGCTTTCTTT
CDR3: CASSPRQGGPWAEAFF
J: TRBJ1-1
size: -
V: TRBV5-1
D: TRBD1

DNA: TGTGCCAGCAGTGCCCGGGACAGGGTATTTTACGAGCAGTACTTC
CDR3: CASSARDRVFYEQYF
J: TRBJ2-7
size: few
V: TRBV6-1
D: TRBD1

DNA: TGTGCCAGCAGTGAAGCGGGTGGGGGGGGTTGGTACACCTTC
CDR3: CASSEAGGGGWYTF
J: TRBJ1-2
size: -
V: TRBV6-1
D: -

DNA: TGTGCCAGCAGTTTAACAGGGCCCGTTGCGCAGTATTTT
CDR3: CASSLTGPVAQYF
J: TRBJ2-3
size: -
V: TRBV27
D: -

DNA: TGTGCCTGGATATTAGCGGGGAGAACCTACAATGAGCAGTTCTTC
CDR3: CAWILAGRTYNEQFF
J: TRBJ2-1
size: -
V: TRBV30
D: TRBD2

DNA: TGTGCCAGCAGGATCCGTACTGGGGGCATGAACACTGAAGCTTTCTTT
CDR3: CASRIRTGGMNTEAFF
J: TRBJ1-1
size: -
V: TRBV28
D: -